These 27 T cell receptor beta chains were sequenced from one sample in a study of somatic mutations in cytotoxic T cells in rheumatoid arthritis. Profiling relied on immunoSEQ multiplex PCR, and the TCRdb table lists in-frame clones only, not all of them. Of approximately 11,000 clones listed, 55% to 75% are singletons. Source material: CD8+ T cells sorted from blood. These receptors all come from an adult with rheumatoid arthritis.

The V and J genes are TRBV11-2 and TRBJ1-2; no clear D. The germline V gene encodes CDR1 SGHAT and CDR2 FQNNGV. There are 13 residues in the CDR3. Trimming removed 2 bases from V and 8 bases from J, with 12 bases in between. The CDR3 spells CASSLPSVGGYTF. The CDR3, as DNA: TGTGCCAGCAGCTTACCCAGCGTGGGGGGCTACACCTTC. Variable domain in full (rest from reference TRBV11-2 and TRBJ1-2): EAGVAQSPRYKIIEKRQSVAFWCNPISGHATLYWYQQILGQGPKLLIQFQNNGVVDDSQLPKDRFSAERLKGVDSTLKIQPAKLEDSAVYLCASSLPSVGGYTFGSGTRLTVV.

This chain connects TRBV7-6 to TRBJ2-7, with D perhaps being TRBD1 or TRBD2 (5 bases each). The germline V gene encodes CDR1 SGHVS and CDR2 FNYEAQ. The length of the CDR3 is 14 residues. V gave up 10 bases and J gave up 3 bases, with 19 bases separating them. CDR3 DNA: TGTGCCACCAGAGAGGGGATAGGCGGCTACGAGCAGTACTTC. It translates to CATREGIGGYEQYF. Together with reference TRBV7-6 and TRBJ2-7, the CDR3 gives the full variable domain: GAGVSQSPRYKVTKRGQDVALRCDPISGHVSLYWYRQALGQGPEFLTYFNYEAQQDKSGLPNDRFSAERPEGSISTLTIQRTEQRDSAMYRCATREGIGGYEQYFGPGTRLTVT.

This clone is a singleton in its sample. The chain joins TRBV6-5 to TRBJ1-1; D not resolved. Between the trimmed V and J ends, which lost 6 bases and 1 base, there was a span of 12 bases. The germline V gene encodes CDR1 MNHEY and CDR2 SVGAGI. The CDR3 has 14 residues. CDR3 residues: CASSLTPSNTEAFF. The DNA of the CDR3 is TGTGCCAGCAGCCTTACGCCATCGAACACTGAAGCTTTCTTT.

This clone was detected a few times. This rearrangement joins TRBV19 to TRBJ1-5; 7 bases fit TRBD1. This CDR3 has 15 residues. Germline V lookup: CDR1 LNHDA, CDR2 SQIVND (reference sequence). Trimming cost V 5 bases and J 4 bases; bases outside gene matches: 8. The CDR3 loop is CASSVQGLGNQPQHF. The CDR3 DNA reads as TGTGCCAGTAGTGTACAGGGGCTAGGGAATCAGCCCCAGCATTTT.

Written as DNA, the CDR3 is TGTGCCAGCTCACCTACGGGACAGAACACTGAAGCTTTCTTT. It yields the protein CASSPTGQNTEAFF. The V call is TRBV18, the J call TRBJ1-1; a possible D gene is TRBD1 (6 bases). This CDR3 comprises 14 residues. Trimming took off 3 bases at V and 1 base at J, with 9 bases between the two ends. CDR1 and CDR2 (germline): KGHSH, LQKENI.

The CDR3 DNA sequence: TGTGCCAGCAGCGTAGATGGGCAGGTCCATCAGCCCCAGCATTTT. It specifies CASSVDGQVHQPQHF. V is TRBV9 and J is TRBJ1-5, with D unclear. CDR3 length: 15 amino acids. Germline CDR1 reads SGDLS; CDR2 reads YYNGEE. The V gene lost 0 bases and the J gene lost 5 bases, with 12 bases spanning the gap.

This chain links TRBV29-1 with TRBJ2-7; D is uncertain. CDR1 and CDR2 (germline): SQVTM, ANQGSEA. The CDR3 is 14 residues long. Trimming shortened V by 7 bases and J by 2 bases, and 18 bases separated the two germline ends. As DNA, the CDR3 is TGCAGCGAAAGTCCGGACGGAGAGCCCTACGAGCAGTACTTC. This sequence encodes CSESPDGEPYEQYF.

This sequence joins TRBV19 and TRBJ2-3; TRBD1 matches at 7 bases. Germline V lookup: CDR1 LNHDA, CDR2 SQIVND (reference sequence). This CDR3 is 15 amino acids long. Losses at the gene ends were 5 bases for V and 1 base for J; bases not matched to a gene: 6. CDR3 amino acids: CASSVLQGGTDTQYF. CDR3 nucleotide sequence: TGTGCCAGTAGTGTTCTCCAGGGGGGCACAGATACGCAGTATTTT. Combining the CDR3 with reference TRBV19 and TRBJ2-3 gives the whole variable domain DGGITQSPKYLFRKEGQNVTLSCEQNLNHDAMYWYRQDPGQGLRLIYYSQIVNDFQKGDIAEGYSVSREKKESFPLTVTSAQKNPTAFYLCASSVLQGGTDTQYFGPGTRLTVL.

V and J are TRBV19 and TRBJ2-1, with 7 bases identical to TRBD2. The CDR3 is 17 amino acids. Germline V gene sequence: CDR1 LNHDA, CDR2 SQIVND (reference sequence). The V and J ends lost 0 bases and 8 bases, in that order; junction bases with no gene match: 13. CDR3: CASSIDHSGLAVDEQFF. Written as DNA, the CDR3 is TGTGCCAGTAGTATAGATCACTCGGGCCTAGCGGTCGATGAGCAGTTCTTC.

The chain employs TRBV29-1 and TRBJ2-5; TRBD2 agrees at 7 bases. The CDR3 extends over 16 amino acids. Germline CDR1 and CDR2: SQVTM and ANQGSEA. The J segment lost 1 base and the V segment lost 1 base, leaving 9 bases of the junction unmatched. The CDR3 nucleotides are TGCAGCGTTGAAGCGGGGCCGCTAGCGGCCCAAGAGACCCAGTACTTC. This gives the protein CSVEAGPLAAQETQYF.

This clone was observed a single time. The chain has TRBV21-1 and TRBJ1-3. TRBV21-1 is an annotated pseudogene. The CDR3 is 15 residues long. The CDR3 spells CASSRDPSSGNTIYF. The DNA for the CDR3 is TGTGCCAGCAGCAGAGACCCTAGCTCTGGAAACACCATATATTTT.

CDR3 sequence (DNA): TGCAGCGTTGAATTGGGGACAACCCCCTACGAGCAGTACTTC. Protein product: CSVELGTTPYEQYF. The chain is built from TRBV29-1 and TRBJ2-7; TRBD1 is a possible D gene (6 bases). V was trimmed by 2 bases and J by 2 bases, leaving 13 bases between them. The CDR3 spans 14 residues. Germline lookup yields CDR1 SQVTM and CDR2 ANQGSEA.

This clone has a handful of counts. V usage is TRBV4-3 and J usage is TRBJ2-1; TRBD2 matches 9 bases. This CDR3 comprises 16 residues. Germline V lookup: CDR1 LGHNA, CDR2 YSLEER. Trimming took 1 base from V and 6 from J; bases not matched to a gene: 7. CDR3 protein: CASSQAAGTSFNEQFF. CDR3 sequence (DNA): TGCGCCAGCAGCCAAGCCGCCGGGACTAGCTTCAATGAGCAGTTCTTC.

V and J are TRBV27 and TRBJ1-1; no definite D call. CDR3 size: 13 residues. Trimming cost V 2 bases and J 3 bases, with 7 bases left between them. Per the germline V gene, CDR1 is MNHEY and CDR2 is SMNVEV (reference sequence). The CDR3 region has the DNA TGTGCCAGCAGTTTAGGATCGGACACTGAAGCTTTCTTT. Residues: CASSLGSDTEAFF.

The chain couples TRBV15 to TRBJ1-2, with 8 nucleotides matching TRBD1. The ends lost 0 bases at V and 6 bases at J; junction bases unmatched: 3. This CDR3 spans 14 amino acids. Germline V lookup: CDR1 LNHNV, CDR2 YYDKDF (reference sequence). This chain's CDR3 is CATSREGQADGYTF. CDR3 sequence (DNA): TGTGCCACCAGCAGAGAGGGACAGGCGGATGGCTACACCTTC.

The V and J genes are TRBV19 and TRBJ1-5; maybe TRBD1 (6 bases). In germline, CDR1 is LNHDA, CDR2 SQIVND (reference sequence). CDR3 length equals 14 residues. The V end lost 9 bases, the J end lost 4 bases, and 16 bases lay between the germline ends. The CDR3 reads CASSPGQKNQPQHF. In DNA form, the CDR3 reads TGTGCCAGCTCTCCTGGACAGAAGAATCAGCCCCAGCATTTT.

V gene TRBV7-9 combines with J gene TRBJ1-6; TRBD1 matches 8 bases. The germline gives CDR1 SEHNR, CDR2 FQNEAQ (reference sequence). The length of the CDR3 is 15 residues. V was clipped by 7 bases and J by 4 bases; unmatched bases: 6. The CDR3 DNA reads TGTGCCAGCAAACAGGGGGGAGGATATAATTCACCCCTCCACTTT. Protein: CASKQGGGYNSPLHF.

This clone was detected only once. The chain has TRBV7-9 and TRBJ2-2; unclear D gene. This CDR3 region has 16 residues. The V gene lost 3 bases and the J gene lost 4 bases, with 15 bases spanning the gap. CDR1 and CDR2 from the germline V gene are SEHNR and FQNEAQ (reference sequence). CDR3 amino acids: CASSLARVQGTGELFF. The DNA of the CDR3 is TGTGCCAGCAGCTTGGCCCGAGTCCAAGGCACCGGGGAGCTGTTTTTT.

V usage is TRBV9 and J usage is TRBJ2-7; TRBD2 matches 9 bases. The CDR3 runs 17 residues. Per germline, CDR1 SGDLS and CDR2 YYNGEE. V was pared by 0 bases and J by 2 bases, with 9 bases of the junction left unmatched. The CDR3 nucleotides read TGTGCCAGCAGCGTAGCCGCCTCTAGCGGGGAGGCCTACGAGCAGTACTTC. Amino acids: CASSVAASSGEAYEQYF.

This chain connects TRBV28 to TRBJ2-3; TRBD1 matches at 9 bases. The CDR3 consists of 14 residues. In germline, CDR1 is MDHEN, CDR2 SYDVKM. Trimming at V came to 5 bases and at J to 4 bases, leaving 4 bases not matched to a gene. The CDR3 loop is CASSGQGRPDTQYF. CDR3 DNA sequence: TGTGCCAGCAGTGGACAGGGGAGACCAGATACGCAGTATTTT.

This clone ranks as medium-sized. V gene TRBV2 combines with J gene TRBJ2-4; 7 bases map to TRBD1. There are 13 residues in the CDR3. With 4 bases clipped from V and 7 bases from J, the junction kept 4 bases outside the gene matches. CDR1 is SNHLY and CDR2 is FYNNEI in the germline V gene. The CDR3 DNA sequence: TGTGCCAGCAGTGCAGGGGGAATTAACATTCAGTACTTC. As protein: CASSAGGINIQYF.

The CDR3 here is CASSDRTGSATNEKLFF. CDR3 bases: TGTGCCAGCAGCGATAGGACAGGGTCAGCAACTAATGAAAAACTGTTTTTT. This chain uses TRBV9 with TRBJ1-4; 8 nucleotides match TRBD1. The trim removed 3 bases at V and 0 bases at J, leaving 7 bases unmatched. Germline-derived CDR1 and CDR2 are SGDLS and YYNGEE. The CDR3 length is 17 residues.

This clone was found a few times. The junction departs from the called germline gene at one end, perhaps through a read error. The V call is TRBV5-1, the J call TRBJ2-7; D is unclear. CDR1 and CDR2 (germline): SGHRS, YFSETQ. CDR3 size: 12 residues. The CDR3 DNA reads as TGTGCCAGCAGCCTGGAAGACTACGAGCAGTACTTC. It translates to CASSLEDYEQYF.

The V and J genes are TRBV11-3 and TRBJ2-7; TRBD2 is a possible D gene (7 bases). CDR3 size: 13 residues. The germline gives CDR1 SGHNT, CDR2 YENEEA. Trimming took 5 bases from V and 2 from J, leaving 10 bases between them. CDR3 loop: CASSGGDTYEQYF. CDR3 nucleotides: TGTGCCAGCAGCGGGGGGGACACCTACGAGCAGTACTTC.

The chain combines TRBV18 with TRBJ1-4; D is unresolved. Trimming removed 0 bases at V and 8 bases at J, with 10 bases between. CDR3 length: 14 residues. Germline-derived CDR1 and CDR2 are KGHSH and LQKENI. In nucleotides, the CDR3 is TGTGCCAGCTCACCACCGCAGTCAGCCGAAAAACTGTTTTTT. The encoded protein is CASSPPQSAEKLFF.

Points on this clone: Mismatch with germline at one junction end may stem from a read error. The chain uses TRBV7-9 and TRBJ1-1; 8 nucleotides agree with TRBD1. CDR1 SEHNR and CDR2 FQNEAQ come from the germline V gene (reference sequence). The CDR3 spans 11 residues. The chain's CDR3 is CATQGAFMVSF. CDR3 DNA sequence: TGTGCCACGCAGGGGGCCTTCATGGTTTCTTTT.

This clone turned up a few times. The rearrangement links TRBV7-2 to TRBJ1-1; D not certain. The germline V gene encodes CDR1 SGHTA and CDR2 FQGNSA. This CDR3 has 12 residues. Trimming cost V 3 bases and J 8 bases, with 10 bases left between them. This chain's CDR3 is CASSFRASEAFF. In DNA form, the CDR3 reads TGTGCCAGCAGCTTCCGGGCCAGCGAAGCTTTCTTT.